The 9 T cell receptor beta chains reported below all come from one sample, sequenced in a study of T cells after yellow fever vaccination. Each CDR3 protein is one row after TCRdb ran MiXCR on the 5' RACE reads. The repertoire consists of 400,000 to 650,000 distinct CDR3 sequences, with roughly a fifth occurring once and the leading ten covering 16%. The sequencing used PBMCs, collected less than 25 days after the first yellow fever vaccination. The source is a man in his late teens or twenties who received the YFV17D yellow fever vaccine.

The V gene is TRBV4-3, the J gene TRBJ1-1, with D maybe TRBD1 (5 bases). The CDR3 runs 18 residues. Germline V gene data show CDR1 as LGHNA and CDR2 as YSLEER. The V end was cut by 1 base, the J end by 0 bases, with 18 bases between. CDR3 nucleotides: TGCGCCAGCAGCCAAGGTAGGGCCAGGGCTGGGGTGAACACTGAAGCTTTCTTT. Protein sequence: CASSQGRARAGVNTEAFF.

The chain has TRBV4-2 and TRBJ1-1; tentative D call: TRBD1 (5 bases). This CDR3 spans 14 amino acids. V dropped 1 base and J dropped 10 bases, with 16 bases sitting between them. From germline, CDR1 is LGHNA and CDR2 YNFKEQ. The CDR3 region has the DNA TGTGCCAGCAGCCAAGTTGGGGTGACAGAAAGAGCTTTCTTT. Protein: CASSQVGVTERAFF.

The chain links TRBV7-3 to TRBJ2-2, with 7 bases that match TRBD1. With 5 bases clipped from V and 7 bases from J, the junction kept 10 bases outside the gene matches. Germline CDR1 reads SGHTA; CDR2 reads FQGTGA. This CDR3 has 15 amino acids. The CDR3 coding sequence is TGTGCCAGCAGCCTGAGAGGGGGCCAGGGCGGGGAGCTGTTTTTT. Its protein is CASSLRGGQGGELFF.

This clonotype occurred a few times. This chain links TRBV12-3 or TRBV12-4 with TRBJ2-5; TRBD2 matches 11 bases. This CDR3 comprises 15 residues. J gave up 5 bases and V 9 bases, and 11 bases lay outside the gene matches. CDR3 nucleotide sequence: TGTGCCAGTTCCGATCTAGCGGGGGGTCCCGAGACCCAGTACTTC. It is translated as CASSDLAGGPETQYF.

The chain combines TRBV11-2 with TRBJ1-3; the match to TRBD1 covers 9 bases. Looked up from germline, CDR1 is SGHAT and CDR2 is FQNNGV. The CDR3 consists of 18 residues. The trim removed 5 bases at V and 0 bases at J, leaving 11 bases unmatched. CDR3 sequence: CASSPRGTGSYSGNTIYF. The CDR3 coding sequence is TGTGCCAGCAGCCCAAGAGGGACAGGGTCTTACTCTGGAAACACCATATATTTT.

Only a few counts were recorded for this clonotype. V and J are TRBV18 and TRBJ1-2; TRBD1 matches at 7 bases. V gave up 1 base and J gave up 4 bases; unmatched junction bases: 12. The CDR3 contains 17 residues. In germline, CDR1 is KGHSH, CDR2 LQKENI. The CDR3 sequence: CASSPRPARGRVYGYTF. In DNA form, the CDR3 reads TGTGCCAGCTCACCACGGCCTGCGAGGGGGCGCGTCTATGGCTACACCTTC.

This clonotype was found a few times. J is TRBJ1-3 and V is TRBV30; 8 bases map to TRBD1. The germline V gene has CDR1 GTSNPN and CDR2 SVGIG (reference sequence). With 3 bases clipped from V and 1 base from J, the junction kept 5 bases outside the gene matches. The CDR3 runs to 15 residues. The CDR3 loop is CAWSWTGRSGNTIYF. DNA for the CDR3: TGTGCCTGGAGCTGGACAGGGCGGTCTGGAAACACCATATATTTT.

This clonotype was detected a few times. The chain employs TRBV7-2 and TRBJ2-3, with 12 nucleotides matching TRBD2. J lost 4 bases, V lost 2 bases, and 4 bases had no gene match. The CDR3 runs 16 residues. CDR1 SGHTA and CDR2 FQGNSA come from the germline V gene. CDR3 DNA sequence: TGTGCCAGCAGCTTATCCCCTAGCGGGGGGGCAGATACGCAGTATTTT. Translated: CASSLSPSGGADTQYF.

This clonotype was detected ten times or more. This chain joins TRBV20-1 and TRBJ2-5, with D perhaps being TRBD1 or TRBD2 (5 bases each). The CDR3 contains 14 residues. The germline V and J ends were trimmed by 3 bases and 5 bases, with 16 bases remaining between them. The germline V gene encodes CDR1 DFQATT and CDR2 SNEGSKA (reference sequence). CDR3 region: CSARPFGAWETQYF. As DNA, the CDR3 is TGCAGTGCTAGGCCCTTCGGGGCCTGGGAGACCCAGTACTTC.